The TCR beta chain described here comes from a study of post-analysis software for immune sequencing data. The TCR beta cDNA libraries carried unique molecular identifiers. A single record per CDR3 protein comes from TCRdb applying MiXCR to the PCR reads. The sample consists of about half a million distinct CDR3 sequences, 40% to 55% of them appearing once. The clonotype comes from a girl aged 5-17 years with multiple sclerosis. Sequences were obtained from blood.

CDR3 DNA: TGCGCCAGCAGCATTGGACAGGGAACCTACGAGCAGTACTTC. This sequence encodes CASSIGQGTYEQYF. The chain combines TRBV5-1 with TRBJ2-7; 8 bases are shared with TRBD1. V dropped 4 bases and J dropped 2; count of bases not matched to a gene: 5. CDR1 is SGHRS, CDR2 YFSETQ, per germline. The CDR3 is made up of 14 amino acids. Drawing the rest from reference TRBV5-1 and TRBJ2-7, the complete variable domain is KAGVTQTPRYLIKTRGQQVTLSCSPISGHRSVSWYQQTPGQGLQFLFEYFSETQRNKGNFPGRFSGRQFSNSRSEMNVSTLELGDSALYLCASSIGQGTYEQYFGPGTRLTVT.